Listed below are T cell receptor beta chains from one sample, sequenced in a study of response to subunit inactivated influenza vaccine. TCRdb re-derived calls from the RT-PCR reads in MiXCR, one entry per CDR3 protein. The sample has 500,000 to 550,000 distinct CDR3 sequences; more than 7% are singletons. The source material was PBMCs from blood, sampled around 25 months after vaccination. Receptor source: a man aged 50 to 75 who received an inactivated influenza vaccine. CDR3s leave out the opening cysteine and the closing phenylalanine or tryptophan. For some rows the clone size is stated as once, few or many, or as a class when expanded; others skip it.

CDR3 protein: ASSFRAGTGANTGELF
V gene: TRBV7-7
J gene: TRBJ2-2
clone size: NA

CDR3 protein: ASSLGSLASGYNEQF
V gene: TRBV7-2
J gene: TRBJ2-1
clone size: few

CDR3 protein: ASSQETGGGDQPQH
V gene: TRBV4-2
J gene: TRBJ1-5
clone size: NA

CDR3 protein: ATTGRGGGSYNEQF
V gene: TRBV19
J gene: TRBJ2-1
clone size: NA

CDR3 protein: ASSLPLGATDTQY
V gene: TRBV28
J gene: TRBJ2-3
clone size: many

CDR3 protein: ASSKTSATGELF
V gene: TRBV5-1
J gene: TRBJ2-2
clone size: NA

CDR3 protein: ASSRAGTSGSYEQY
V gene: TRBV4-2
J gene: TRBJ2-7
clone size: few

CDR3 protein: ASSLDSRGYEQY
V gene: TRBV5-1
J gene: TRBJ2-7
clone size: few

CDR3 protein: ASRGTGALSVPHTDTQY
V gene: TRBV12-3/TRBV12-4
J gene: TRBJ2-3
clone size: NA

CDR3 protein: ASSSPGSETQY
V gene: TRBV6-1
J gene: TRBJ2-5
clone size: many

CDR3 protein: AWISASGSSYEQY
V gene: TRBV30
J gene: TRBJ2-7
clone size: many

CDR3 protein: ASSYSTGEGYT
V gene: TRBV6-2/TRBV6-3
J gene: TRBJ1-2
clone size: NA

CDR3 protein: ASSPTGSSNQPQH
V gene: TRBV7-2
J gene: TRBJ1-5
clone size: many

CDR3 protein: ASSRGQLTDTQY
V gene: TRBV7-2
J gene: TRBJ2-3
clone size: NA

CDR3 protein: ASSWDLFYGYT
V gene: TRBV5-5
J gene: TRBJ1-2
clone size: few

CDR3 protein: SAQRPGQGVGTDTQY
V gene: TRBV20-1
J gene: TRBJ2-3
clone size: NA

CDR3 protein: ASSPTSTRTRIPSTDTQY
V gene: TRBV18
J gene: TRBJ2-3
clone size: few

CDR3 protein: ASSPSLRRYNEQF
V gene: TRBV27
J gene: TRBJ2-1
clone size: NA

CDR3 protein: ASSLAELRVTQY
V gene: TRBV5-1
J gene: TRBJ2-5
clone size: few

CDR3 protein: SATTGQKISYEQY
V gene: TRBV29-1
J gene: TRBJ2-7
clone size: few

CDR3 protein: ASISGPGYFYEQY
V gene: TRBV28
J gene: TRBJ2-7
clone size: few

CDR3 protein: ASVQGARAGELF
V gene: TRBV7-2
J gene: TRBJ2-2
clone size: few

CDR3 protein: ASAVSGATNEKLF
V gene: TRBV5-1
J gene: TRBJ1-4
clone size: many

CDR3 protein: ASSFATDGYT
V gene: TRBV7-9
J gene: TRBJ1-2
clone size: few

CDR3 protein: ASSPLSGTEAF
V gene: TRBV12-3/TRBV12-4
J gene: TRBJ1-1
clone size: many

CDR3 protein: ASSRIGTSGTY
V gene: TRBV7-8
J gene: TRBJ2-5
clone size: few

CDR3 protein: ASTPSGTYEQY
V gene: TRBV3-1
J gene: TRBJ2-7
clone size: few

CDR3 protein: ASSQLMLAKNIQY
V gene: TRBV3-1
J gene: TRBJ2-4
clone size: few

CDR3 protein: ASSSEWGSYNEQF
V gene: TRBV11-2
J gene: TRBJ2-1
clone size: NA

CDR3 protein: ASSQRFLTVANEQF
V gene: TRBV4-2
J gene: TRBJ2-1
clone size: NA